These 29 T cell receptor beta chains share one sample of origin, sequenced in a study of blood T cells in healthy people across ages. A second PCR, run for about 6 to 11 cycles, used a sample-barcoded 5' primer plus a J-beta primer mix. TCRdb independently ran MiXCR on the 5' RACE reads; one entry per CDR3 protein. This table has approximately 960,000 distinct CDR3 sequences, about 29% appearing once. Separately, the same data were catalogued under a study of T cells of mothers and their children.

Sequencing was carried out using blood. Receptors originate from a woman aged 40 to 49 in good health.

This clonotype was seen ten or more times. V usage is TRBV28 and J usage is TRBJ2-7, with D perhaps TRBD1 (5 bases). Per the germline V gene, CDR1 is MDHEN and CDR2 is SYDVKM. The CDR3 covers 15 residues. V was clipped by 2 bases and J by 2 bases, with 13 bases between them. The CDR3: CASSLAGSPPYEQYF. The CDR3 DNA is TGTGCCAGCAGTTTAGCAGGGTCCCCCCCCTACGAGCAGTACTTC.

The chain joins TRBV7-2 to TRBJ2-3; the match to TRBD1 covers 10 bases. Germline-derived CDR1 and CDR2 are SGHTA and FQGNSA. There are 14 residues in the CDR3. The V and J ends lost 5 bases and 5 bases, in that order; junction bases with no gene match: 4. CDR3 DNA: TGTGCCAGCAGCCGTAGGGACAGGGGAGATACGCAGTATTTT. Translated, it gives CASSRRDRGDTQYF. The full variable domain, completed using reference TRBV7-2 and TRBJ2-3, is GAGVSQSPSNKVTEKGKDVELRCDPISGHTALYWYRQSLGQGLEFLIYFQGNSAPDKSGLPSDRFSAERTGGSVSTLTIQRTQQEDSAVYLCASSRRDRGDTQYFGPGTRLTVL.

This clonotype was counted at least ten times. The chain recombines TRBV6-6 with TRBJ1-4; 8 bases map to TRBD1. The trim removed 6 bases at V and 2 bases at J, leaving 11 bases unmatched. Germline CDR1 is MNHNY and CDR2 is SVGAGI (reference sequence). This CDR3 is 17 amino acids long. The CDR3 coding sequence is TGTGCCAGCAGGAGGGCAGGGGGCGTGAAGACTAATGAAAAACTGTTTTTT. This gives the protein CASRRAGGVKTNEKLFF.

The gene calls are TRBV20-1 and TRBJ1-1; D is undetermined. The CDR3 has 12 residues. Germline lookup yields CDR1 DFQATT and CDR2 SNEGSKA (reference sequence). The CDR3 sequence is CSSPRVNTEAFF. CDR3 sequence (DNA): TGCAGCTCCCCTCGGGTGAACACTGAAGCTTTCTTT.

The V call is TRBV2, the J call TRBJ1-1, with TRBD1 matching 8 bases. Per germline, CDR1 SNHLY and CDR2 FYNNEI. The CDR3 consists of 13 residues. The J segment lost 4 bases and the V segment lost 7 bases, leaving 5 bases of the junction unmatched. CDR3 loop: CASNGQGGTEAFF. The CDR3 coding sequence is TGTGCCAGCAACGGACAGGGAGGCACTGAAGCTTTCTTT.

The V call is TRBV6-1, the J call TRBJ1-2; 9 bases map to TRBD1. The germline V gene has CDR1 MNHNS and CDR2 SASEGT. V was clipped by 2 bases and J by 4 bases; unmatched bases: 5. The CDR3 runs to 15 residues. The CDR3 protein is CASSEMGTGLYGYTF. CDR3 nucleotide sequence: TGTGCCAGCAGTGAAATGGGGACAGGGCTCTATGGCTACACCTTC.

This clonotype has more than one count but fewer than ten. The chain is built from TRBV4-1 and TRBJ2-5; perhaps D is TRBD1 or TRBD2 (5 bases each). Deletions cut 4 bases from V and 2 bases from J, with 11 bases between. The length of the CDR3 is 14 residues. Looked up from germline, CDR1 is MGHRA and CDR2 is YSYEKL. The CDR3 spells CASSPRDEQETQYF. The CDR3 DNA follows: TGCGCCAGCAGCCCCCGGGACGAGCAAGAGACCCAGTACTTC.

The CDR3 region is CSARDGTGAKETQYF. CDR3 sequence (DNA): TGCAGTGCTAGAGATGGGACAGGGGCTAAAGAGACCCAGTACTTC. The rearrangement links TRBV20-1 to TRBJ2-5; TRBD1 matches at 10 bases. Trimming at V came to 0 bases and at J to 3 bases, leaving 4 bases not matched to a gene. CDR1 and CDR2 (germline): DFQATT, SNEGSKA (reference sequence). The CDR3 spans 15 residues.

The table lists this clonotype with a count of one. The chain joins TRBV7-2 to TRBJ2-1, with 9 bases aligning to TRBD1. The length of the CDR3 is 13 residues. V lost 6 bases to trimming and J lost 9 bases; unmatched junction nucleotides: 6. Germline-derived CDR1 and CDR2 are SGHTA and FQGNSA. This chain's CDR3 is CASSQQGAGEQFF. The CDR3 region has the DNA TGTGCCAGCAGTCAACAGGGGGCGGGTGAGCAGTTCTTC.

This clonotype was seen ten or more times. The rearrangement uses TRBV5-1 and TRBJ2-3, with 7 nucleotides matching TRBD1. Unmatched junction bases numbered 6, after V lost 4 bases and J lost 4 bases. CDR1 is SGHRS and CDR2 is YFSETQ in the germline V gene. The CDR3 consists of 14 residues. CDR3 loop: CASSPGGPPDTQYF. As DNA, the CDR3 is TGCGCCAGCAGCCCAGGGGGACCTCCAGATACGCAGTATTTT.

The J gene is TRBJ2-2, the V gene TRBV5-1, with D possibly matching TRBD2 (6 bases). The germline CDR1 and CDR2 sequences are SGHRS and YFSETQ. Trimming stripped 2 bases from V and 5 bases from J, with 10 bases between. There are 14 residues in the CDR3. Written as DNA, the CDR3 is TGCGCCAGCAGCTTTGGCGGGGAGACCGGGGAGCTGTTTTTT. Its translation is CASSFGGETGELFF.

The table lists this clonotype with a few counts. The V gene is TRBV20-1, the J gene TRBJ2-5; 9 bases match TRBD1. Germline V gene sequence: CDR1 DFQATT, CDR2 SNEGSKA (reference sequence). V trimming: 6 bases; J trimming: 5 bases; junction bases outside the gene matches: 10. This CDR3 region has 14 residues. CDR3 residues: CSATGTGIGETQYF. DNA of the CDR3: TGCAGTGCAACCGGGACAGGGATCGGGGAGACCCAGTACTTC.

CDR3 region: CASSLWEGDDGYTF. In DNA, the CDR3 is TGTGCCAGCAGTTTATGGGAGGGTGATGATGGCTACACCTTC. The chain carries TRBV12-3 or TRBV12-4 and TRBJ1-2, with no clear D. Trimming left V 2 bases short and J 6 bases short, with 13 bases between. CDR3 length: 14 residues.

The V call is TRBV20-1, the J call TRBJ1-4, with 7 positions matching TRBD1. V dropped 1 base and J dropped 0; count of bases not matched to a gene: 8. The germline CDR1 and CDR2 sequences are DFQATT and SNEGSKA (reference sequence). This CDR3 has 17 residues. As DNA, the CDR3 is TGCAGTGCTAGAGCCGGGACAGCCCTTGCAACTAATGAAAAACTGTTTTTT. Translation: CSARAGTALATNEKLFF.

This rearrangement joins TRBV12-3 or TRBV12-4 to TRBJ1-1; D is undetermined. This CDR3 contains 16 residues. Trimming removed 8 bases at V and 4 bases at J, with 23 bases between. The CDR3 here is CASDSPRVSDSTEAFF. The CDR3 nucleotides are TGTGCCAGCGATTCTCCCCGGGTCTCCGATAGCACTGAAGCTTTCTTT.

This clonotype was seen only a few times. At one end the junction does not follow the germline gene, possibly because of a read error. This chain uses TRBV18 with TRBJ1-5, with D tentatively TRBD1 (5 bases). Germline values: CDR1 KGHSH, CDR2 LQKENI. This CDR3 is 15 amino acids long. The CDR3 loop reads CASSPFSGPVQSQHF. The CDR3 bases are TGTGCCAGCTCACCATTCTCGGGACCTGTTCAGTCCCAGCATTTT.

This clonotype was counted a few times. The chain has TRBV6-5 and TRBJ1-2; D might be TRBD1 (6 bases). The CDR3 is made up of 15 amino acids. CDR1 and CDR2 (germline): MNHEY, SVGAGI. Trimming took 2 bases from V and 4 from J, leaving 14 bases between them. The CDR3 nucleotides are TGTGCCAGCAGTTACCAGGGGTCCCTCCTCTATGGCTACACCTTC. Protein: CASSYQGSLLYGYTF.

The rearrangement joins TRBV25-1 to TRBJ1-6; 9 nucleotides line up with TRBD1. This CDR3 is 14 amino acids long. Per germline, CDR1 MGHDK and CDR2 SYGVNS. Trimming removed 3 bases from V and 10 bases from J; junction bases left unmatched: 4. This chain's CDR3 is CASSDGTGQSPLHF. The CDR3 nucleotides are TGTGCCAGCAGTGACGGGACAGGGCAATCACCCCTCCACTTT.

Only a few counts were recorded for this clonotype. A read error is possible here, since a much larger clone lies one base away. V gene TRBV5-1 combines with J gene TRBJ2-7; TRBD1 might be the D (5 bases). This CDR3 has 14 residues. Per germline, CDR1 SGHRS and CDR2 YFSETQ. The germline V and J ends were trimmed by 7 bases and 0 bases, with 14 bases remaining between them. The CDR3 sequence: CASRETEVSYEQYF. CDR3 in DNA: TGCGCCAGCCGAGAGACAGAGGTCTCCTACGAGCAGTACTTC.

This clonotype showed up just a few times. The chain joins TRBV2 to TRBJ2-1, with 9 bases identical to TRBD2. Trimming cost V 4 bases and J 5 bases; bases outside gene matches: 3. The germline CDR1 and CDR2 sequences are SNHLY and FYNNEI. This CDR3 is 14 amino acids long. DNA for the CDR3: TGTGCCAGCAGTGCCCTAGCGGGGAACAATGAGCAGTTCTTC. This encodes CASSALAGNNEQFF.

The chain combines TRBV4-2 with TRBJ1-1, with D perhaps TRBD1 (5 bases). The V and J ends lost 1 base and 1 base respectively, with 10 bases between them. Looked up from germline, CDR1 is LGHNA and CDR2 is YNFKEQ. CDR3 length equals 15 residues. The CDR3: CASSQVGGGNTEAFF. As DNA, the CDR3 is TGTGCCAGCAGCCAAGTTGGGGGGGGGAACACTGAAGCTTTCTTT.

This clonotype was observed a handful of times. Written as DNA, the CDR3 is TGCAGCGTTGAAGATGCACAGGGTGGCACAGATACGCAGTATTTT. Amino acids: CSVEDAQGGTDTQYF. This chain connects TRBV29-1 to TRBJ2-3, with D maybe TRBD1 (6 bases). The CDR3 covers 15 residues. In germline, CDR1 is SQVTM, CDR2 ANQGSEA. V lost 0 bases to trimming and J lost 1 base, with 11 bases between them.

This clonotype was picked up many times. The rearrangement links TRBV28 to TRBJ2-5; possibly TRBD1 for D (5 bases). CDR3 length equals 16 residues. V was pared by 6 bases and J by 4 bases, with 21 bases between. Germline CDR1 reads MDHEN; CDR2 reads SYDVKM. The CDR3 DNA reads as TGTGCCAGCAGAACCTCGCTAAGGGGTGGCGGAGAGACCCAGTACTTC. This gives the protein CASRTSLRGGGETQYF.

This clonotype appeared a few times. The rearrangement links TRBV5-1 to TRBJ1-4; D remains unclear. Trimming took 4 bases from V and 7 from J, leaving 17 bases between them. The germline V gene has CDR1 SGHRS and CDR2 YFSETQ. CDR3 length: 15 amino acids. The CDR3 reads CASSPRGVTGEKLFF. The CDR3 DNA follows: TGCGCCAGCAGCCCGCGTGGGGTGACGGGTGAAAAACTGTTTTTT.

This clonotype has just a few counts. The chain uses TRBV3-1 and TRBJ2-3, with 14 bases lining up with TRBD2. Germline V lookup: CDR1 LGHDT, CDR2 YNNKEL (reference sequence). The ends lost 6 bases at V and 6 bases at J; junction bases unmatched: 17. The CDR3 is 19 amino acids. CDR3 nucleotides: TGTGCCAGCAGACCTAAAGGACTAGCGGGGGGACCCCCCCGTGATACGCAGTATTTT. It specifies CASRPKGLAGGPPRDTQYF.

This clonotype was seen repeatedly, ten times or more. The CDR3, as DNA: TGTGCCAGCAGCACCTACGGGACAGCTTACGAGCAGTACTTC. Its protein is CASSTYGTAYEQYF. This chain joins TRBV7-2 and TRBJ2-7; TRBD1 matches at 7 bases. CDR1 and CDR2 from the germline V gene are SGHTA and FQGNSA. J was trimmed by 4 bases and V by 5 bases; bases with no gene match: 8. The CDR3 is made up of 14 amino acids.

The sample holds many counts of this clonotype. V usage is TRBV4-1 and J usage is TRBJ2-7; 7 positions agree with TRBD1. Germline V gives CDR1 MGHRA, CDR2 YSYEKL. The CDR3 extends over 15 amino acids. V lost 1 base to trimming and J lost 0 bases; unmatched junction nucleotides: 3. The CDR3 is CASSQAQGNSYEQYF. The CDR3 DNA reads as TGCGCCAGCAGCCAAGCACAGGGGAACTCCTACGAGCAGTACTTC.

In its sample, this clonotype was seen many times. The chain is built from TRBV12-3 or TRBV12-4 and TRBJ2-1; no clear D gene. V was trimmed by 8 bases and J by 6 bases, leaving 11 bases between them. CDR3 size: 12 residues. In DNA, the CDR3 is TGTGCCAGCTCCCCCGACGCCAATGAGCAGTTCTTC. This encodes CASSPDANEQFF.

J is TRBJ1-2 and V is TRBV6-5; 7 bases line up with TRBD1. After removal of 5 bases from V and 0 bases from J, the junction contained 6 bases not matched to a gene. Germline loops: CDR1 MNHEY, CDR2 SVGAGI. The CDR3 contains 15 residues. In DNA, the CDR3 is TGTGCCAGCAGTAATCCGGGACAGACTAACTATGGCTACACCTTC. As protein: CASSNPGQTNYGYTF.